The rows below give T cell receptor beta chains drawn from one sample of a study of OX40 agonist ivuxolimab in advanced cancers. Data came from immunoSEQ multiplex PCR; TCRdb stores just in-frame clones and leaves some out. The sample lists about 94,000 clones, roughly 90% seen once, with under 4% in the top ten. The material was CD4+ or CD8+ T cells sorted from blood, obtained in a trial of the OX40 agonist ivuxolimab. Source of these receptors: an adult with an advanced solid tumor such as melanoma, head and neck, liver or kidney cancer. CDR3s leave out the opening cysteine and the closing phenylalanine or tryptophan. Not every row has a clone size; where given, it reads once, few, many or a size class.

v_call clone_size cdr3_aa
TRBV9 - ASSVGTSGTDTQY
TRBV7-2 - ASSLDGRASEEQY
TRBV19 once ASSGPSGTGVDWGTKNIQY
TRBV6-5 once ASSYDDREQF
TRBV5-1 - ASSLVGGPNTEAF
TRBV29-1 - SGLQGVTEAF
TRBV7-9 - ASSPPEVEIEY
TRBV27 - ASRTGSYEQY
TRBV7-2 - ASSLEGRFSNQPQH
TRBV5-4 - ASSLGGPGPDEY
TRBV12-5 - ASGLGDKRGGGETQY
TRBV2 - ASGRQY
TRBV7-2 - ASSLEGGSYNSPLH
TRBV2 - ASSDSRGVDNEQF
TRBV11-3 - ASSSGVTYEQY
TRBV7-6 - ASSSAGVVQY
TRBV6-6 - ASRTSVETQY
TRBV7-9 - ASSLSDAGAIQETQY
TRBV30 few AWSMRGMNTEAF
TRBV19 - ASSMGQGANYGYT
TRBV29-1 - SVEDYSAYYGYT
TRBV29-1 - SVLGGTTQY
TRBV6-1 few ASSSGADTQY
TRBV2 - ASLATGAYGYT
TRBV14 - ASSQGLQGGSPLH
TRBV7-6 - ASSFSPSNTGELF
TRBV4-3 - ASSQESGFDEQF
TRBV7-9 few ASLIGGYTEAF
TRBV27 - ASSLSPGAGTEAF
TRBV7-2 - ASSALGAGAKWETQY
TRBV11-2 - ASSLRDTQY
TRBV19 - ASSIVSTGYNSPLH
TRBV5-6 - ASSYGTVVTGNTIY
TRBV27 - ASKLSGNYNEQF
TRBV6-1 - ASSEITGWAF
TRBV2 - ASRDQGWAASGYT
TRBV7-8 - ASSFTGVPNYGYT
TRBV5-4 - ASSSGLAGNTDTQY
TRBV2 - ASSEDRFEKLF
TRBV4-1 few ASSLRLNSPLH
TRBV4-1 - ASSRGQGDSYGYT
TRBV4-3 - ASSQGARTGDQPQH
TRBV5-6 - ASSPPGTSGRLRDTQY
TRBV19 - ASSTRSSSGNTIY
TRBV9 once ASSVMREGTGLSGANVLT
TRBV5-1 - ASSLAPGQKSYEQY
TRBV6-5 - ASSITGGGHNVLT
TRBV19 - ASSGDTIY
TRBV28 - ASSSVAGDTEAF
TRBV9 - ASSAQGGGGPYEQY
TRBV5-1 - ASSLGVRELYEQY
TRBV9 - ASSVATGAGANEQF